This TCR beta chain was captured by sequencing in a study of cytomegalovirus exposure and HLA in healthy donors. Regarding this clone: The antigen is unknown.

The germline gives CDR1 MGHRA, CDR2 YSYEKL. The ends were cut back, 1 base at V and 1 base at J, with 8 bases in the middle. This CDR3 has 15 amino acids. Study results and limitations: Most TCR beta V segments were productive about 87% or about 30% of the time in an earlier analysis. TCR beta sequences reportedly predicted most subjects' HLA-A and HLA-B alleles accurately. Reports credit the classifier with highly specific, highly sensitive diagnosis of cytomegalovirus status. Reportedly, a later analysis found an Asian-associated ancestry cluster had fewer N-insertions than the roughly 630-donor mean.

The primer mix had 60 Vbeta and 13 Jbeta primers. Using immunoSEQ multiplex PCR, the repertoire was profiled, and TCRdb retains in-frame clones only, with some absent. The sample holds 85,000 to 100,000 clones, 64% seen once. Source material: PBMCs. The J gene is TRBJ1-3, the V gene TRBV4-1, with D possibly TRBD1 on 6 matching bases. The TCR sequence derives from a man in his 60s in good health and CMV-seronegative. The CDR3 protein is CASSQGGGSGNTIYF. The DNA of the CDR3 is TGCGCCAGCAGCCAAGGAGGGGGTTCTGGAAACACCATATATTTT.